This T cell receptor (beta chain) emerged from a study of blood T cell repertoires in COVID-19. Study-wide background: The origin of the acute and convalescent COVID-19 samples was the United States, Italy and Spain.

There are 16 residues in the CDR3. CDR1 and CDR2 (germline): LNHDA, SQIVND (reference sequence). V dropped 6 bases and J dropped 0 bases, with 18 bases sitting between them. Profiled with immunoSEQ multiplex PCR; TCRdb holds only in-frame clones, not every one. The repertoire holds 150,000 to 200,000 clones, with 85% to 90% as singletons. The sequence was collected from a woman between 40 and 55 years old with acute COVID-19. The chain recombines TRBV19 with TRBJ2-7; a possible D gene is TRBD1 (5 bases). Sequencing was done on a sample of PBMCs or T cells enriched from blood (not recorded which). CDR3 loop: CASRGLGAFHSYEQYF. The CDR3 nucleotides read TGTGCCAGTAGGGGTTTAGGGGCCTTTCACTCCTACGAGCAGTACTTC.